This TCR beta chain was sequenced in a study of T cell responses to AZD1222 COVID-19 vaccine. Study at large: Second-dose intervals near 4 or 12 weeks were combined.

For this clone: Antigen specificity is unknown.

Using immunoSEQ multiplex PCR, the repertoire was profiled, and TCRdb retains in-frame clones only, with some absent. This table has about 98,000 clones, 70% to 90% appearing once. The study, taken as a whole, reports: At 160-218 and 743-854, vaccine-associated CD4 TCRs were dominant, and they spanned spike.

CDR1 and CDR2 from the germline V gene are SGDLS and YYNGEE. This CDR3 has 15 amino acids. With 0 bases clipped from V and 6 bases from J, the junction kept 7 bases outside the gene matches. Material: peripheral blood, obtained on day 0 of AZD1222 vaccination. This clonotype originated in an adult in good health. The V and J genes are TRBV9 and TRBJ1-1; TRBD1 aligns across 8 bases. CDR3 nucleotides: TGTGCCAGCAGCGTAGAGGACAGGGCCCTCTCTGAAGCTTTCTTT. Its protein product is CASSVEDRALSEAFF.